Reported below is one T cell receptor beta chain. The source of the sample is a study of cytomegalovirus exposure and HLA in healthy donors. Study summary: Inside one of the first data releases sat around 77 million unique TCRs taken from HLA-typed donors.

Trimming cost V 4 bases and J 6 bases, with 8 bases left between them. Germline values: CDR1 DFQATT, CDR2 SNEGSKA (reference sequence). The CDR3 runs 11 residues. With 60 Vbeta and 13 Jbeta primers, the PCR was carried out. The table came from immunoSEQ multiplex PCR; TCRdb's copy has only in-frame clones and leaves some out. This table holds approximately 280,000 clones, around 90% found once. The rearrangement joins TRBV20-1 to TRBJ2-3, with D hard to call. Sample: PBMCs. The clonotype comes from a woman aged 18-29 years in good health and CMV-seronegative. CDR3 DNA: TGCAGTGCTAAGCTACAGGATACGCAGTATTTT. This gives the protein CSAKLQDTQYF.